These 17 T cell receptor gamma chains were all obtained from the same sample, sequenced in a study of γδ T cells in repeated Plasmodium falciparum infection. Flow sorting of PBMC yielded separate Vgamma9/Vdelta2+ and Vdelta2-negative gammadelta T cell populations for bulk repertoire analysis. TCRdb re-called clones from the multiplex PCR reads via CATT. The sample has 11,000 to 15,000 gamma-chain clones; approximately 1.5% are singletons. The sample taken for sequencing was gamma-delta T cells from blood. The receptors were sampled from a pool of human donors (malaria-infected and uninfected, not separated).

The sample holds many counts of this clone. The protein TCRdb lists belongs to a much larger clone and differs from this DNA's translation at residue 13, which points to a read error; the protein shown is made from the DNA. The chain has TRGV9 and TRGJP. The CDR3 extends over 17 amino acids. Germline V gene sequence: CDR1 GITISATS, CDR2 ISYDGTV (reference sequence). The DNA for the CDR3 is TGTGCCTTGTGGGAGGTCCCGCAAGAGTTGGGCAAAAGAATCAAGGTATTT. Its translation: CALWEVPQELGKRIKVF.

This clone has a count of ten or more. The TCRdb protein, from a much larger clone, departs from this DNA's translation at residue 14, likely by read error; the protein shown derives from the DNA. The chain employs TRGV9 and TRGJP. The DNA end is a closer match to TRGJP1, so the J assignment may be wrong. CDR3 length equals 15 residues. Germline CDR1 and CDR2: GITISATS and ISYDGTV (reference sequence). The CDR3 nucleotides are TGTGCCTTGTGGGAGGTGCTATTGGGCAAAAAAATCAAGATATTT. Translation: CALWEVLLGKKIKIF.

This clone was recorded at least ten times. The TCRdb protein, from a much larger clone, departs from this DNA's translation at residue 10, likely by read error; the protein shown derives from the DNA. The chain is built from TRGV4 and TRGJ1 or TRGJ2. No J segment appears in TCRdb, so it was assigned here by matching the sequence to germline. CDR3 length: 13 residues. V gave up 0 bases and J gave up 12 bases; unmatched junction bases: 11. Germline CDR1 reads EGSTGY; CDR2 reads YDSYTSSV. CDR3 loop: CATWDGHYCRKLF. CDR3 nucleotide sequence: TGTGCCACCTGGGATGGGCATTACTGTAGGAAACTCTTT.

This clone was seen repeatedly, ten times or more. TCRdb records a much larger clone's protein for this DNA, with a difference at residue 3 that likely arises from a read error; the protein given is the translation of the DNA. Here the CDR3 reads CAAWERNYKKLF. The CDR3 bases are TGTGCCGCCTGGGAGCGGAATTATAAGAAACTCTTT. The chain joins TRGV4 to TRGJ1 or TRGJ2. CDR3 length equals 12 residues. CDR1 is EGSTGY and CDR2 is YDSYTSSV in the germline V gene.

This clone was seen only a few times. For this DNA, TCRdb reports the protein of a much larger clone, which diverges at residue 16, most likely from a read error; the protein presented here is translated directly from the DNA. This chain links TRGV2 with TRGJP2. Germline V gene lookup returns CDR1 EGSNGY and CDR2 YDSYNSKV. The CDR3 runs to 18 residues. CDR3 region: CATWDGLGINSSDWIRTF. DNA for the CDR3: TGTGCCACCTGGGACGGGCTCGGAATAAATAGTAGTGATTGGATCAGGACGTTT.

Within the sample, this clone is medium-sized (0.01 to 0.1%). The same CDR3 arises from other DNA sequences in this sample as well. This CDR3 reads CATWDGYYKKLF. The DNA of the CDR3 is TGTGCCACCTGGGATGGATATTATAAGAAACTCTTT. V is TRGV4 and J is TRGJ1 or TRGJ2. CDR3 length equals 12 residues. Trimming at V came to 1 base and at J to 4 bases, leaving 1 base not matched to a gene. Germline lookup yields CDR1 EGSTGY and CDR2 YDSYTSSV.

There are many counts of this clone. A far larger clone is off by one base, so a read error is likely. This sample also contains other DNA sequences that code for the same CDR3. The chain recombines TRGV9 with TRGJ1 or TRGJ2. TCRdb supplies no J gene; here it was assigned by aligning the nucleotide sequence to germline. V lost 0 bases and J lost 3; bases outside the gene matches: 8. From germline, CDR1 is GITISATS and CDR2 ISYDGTV (reference sequence). CDR3 length equals 15 residues. CDR3 bases: TGTGCCTTGTGGGAGGTGTTTCCTGCTTATTATAAGAAACTCTTT. Residues: CALWEVFPAYYKKLF.

This clone has ten or more counts. The protein recorded in TCRdb matches a much larger clone and deviates from this DNA's translation at residue 5, suggesting a read error; the protein here is obtained by translating the DNA. V usage is TRGV3 and J usage is TRGJ1 or TRGJ2. The length of the CDR3 is 17 residues. The germline V gene has CDR1 VTNTFY and CDR2 YDVSTARD (reference sequence). The CDR3 nucleotides read TGTGCCACCTGGGGCAGGCGAGGGCTGTTGGGATATTATAAGAAACTCTTT. Its protein product is CATWGRRGLLGYYKKLF.

This clone came up many times. TCRdb's entry gives the protein of a much larger clone, which mismatches this DNA's translation at residue 5, likely from a read error; the protein reported here is translated from the DNA. This rearrangement joins TRGV9 to TRGJ1 or TRGJ2. No J gene is reported in TCRdb; it was inferred here by comparing the DNA with germline. Trimming at V came to 5 bases and at J to 4 bases, leaving 14 bases not matched to a gene. Germline V gene data show CDR1 as GITISATS and CDR2 as ISYDGTV (reference sequence). The CDR3 runs to 15 residues. CDR3 DNA sequence: TGTGCCTTGTGGGGACGACGGAAGGTATATTATAAGAAACTCTTT. The encoded protein is CALWGRRKVYYKKLF.

This clone showed up many times. This rearrangement joins TRGV4 to TRGJ1 or TRGJ2. The CDR3 is 18 amino acids. The V gene end was trimmed by 0 bases and the J gene end by 0 bases; junction bases not matched to a gene: 14. Per germline, CDR1 EGSTGY and CDR2 YDSYTSSV. CDR3 residues: CATWDGPTPLQNYYKKLF. In DNA, the CDR3 is TGTGCCACCTGGGATGGGCCCACTCCACTCCAGAATTATTATAAGAAACTCTTT.

This clone was recorded at least ten times. The chain is built from TRGV4 and TRGJ1 or TRGJ2. The CDR3 runs 16 residues. Germline V gene lookup returns CDR1 EGSTGY and CDR2 YDSYTSSV. Trimming removed 2 bases from V and 0 bases from J; junction bases left unmatched: 10. The CDR3: CATWDVGGWNYYKKLF. The CDR3 DNA reads as TGTGCCACCTGGGATGTTGGCGGATGGAATTATTATAAGAAACTCTTT.

There are a few counts of this clone. TCRdb's protein, taken from a much larger clone, differs from this DNA's translation at residue 14, likely owing to a read error; the protein displayed comes from the DNA. This chain connects TRGV9 to TRGJP. Germline CDR1 is GITISATS and CDR2 is ISYDGTV (reference sequence). The CDR3 loop spans 17 amino acids. For the CDR3, the DNA is TGTGCCTTGTGGGTGGTGGTACAAGAGTTGGGCAAAAAAGTCAAGGTATTT. Encoded protein: CALWVVVQELGKKVKVF.

Many counts were recorded for this clone. TCRdb has a much larger clone's protein, which differs at residue 3 from the translation of this DNA, likely because of a read error; what is shown is the protein translated from the DNA. V and J are TRGV9 and TRGJ1 or TRGJ2. Looked up from germline, CDR1 is GITISATS and CDR2 is ISYDGTV (reference sequence). The CDR3 sequence is 11 residues long. The CDR3 sequence: CASWEVHEKLF. CDR3 coding DNA: TGTGCCTCGTGGGAGGTGCATGAGAAACTCTTT.

As regards this clone: TCRdb lists the protein of a much larger clone for this DNA, which differs at residue 10, so this is likely a read error; the protein given here is translated from the DNA itself. The gene calls are TRGV3 and TRGJ1 or TRGJ2. As TCRdb names no J gene, one was assigned here on the basis of a DNA match to germline. CDR1 and CDR2 (germline): VTNTFY, YDVSTARD (reference sequence). The CDR3 covers 13 residues. The CDR3 DNA is TGTGCCACCTGGGACAGGCTGGATTATAGGAAACTCTTT. Residues: CATWDRLDYRKLF.

This clone has a count of ten or more. The protein in TCRdb stems from a much larger clone and differs at residue 3 from this DNA's translation, likely a read error; here the protein is translated from the DNA. The chain carries TRGV9 and TRGJP. CDR1 is GITISATS and CDR2 is ISYDGTV in the germline V gene (reference sequence). CDR3 length equals 16 residues. In nucleotides, the CDR3 is TGTGCCATGTGGGCCCAAGGTGAGTTGGGCAAAAAAATCAAGGTATTT. Translated, it gives CAMWAQGELGKKIKVF.

This clone turned up a few times. A read error likely explains why the TCRdb protein, taken from a much larger clone, differs from this DNA's translation at residue 3; the protein shown is translated from the DNA. The chain joins TRGV4 to TRGJ1 or TRGJ2. The CDR3 spans 13 residues. Per the germline V gene, CDR1 is EGSTGY and CDR2 is YDSYTSSV. The CDR3 sequence: CASWPANYYKKLF. The CDR3 DNA is TGTGCCTCCTGGCCTGCGAATTATTATAAGAAACTCTTT.

This clone occurred a few times. The translation of this DNA and the TCRdb protein of a much larger clone differ at residue 10, probably owing to a read error; the protein shown here is translated from the DNA. V is TRGV3 and J is TRGJ1 or TRGJ2. CDR1 and CDR2 (germline): VTNTFY, YDVSTARD (reference sequence). The CDR3 loop spans 13 amino acids. This CDR3 is CATWDALYYRKLF. The CDR3 nucleotides read TGTGCCACCTGGGACGCGCTTTATTATAGGAAACTCTTT.